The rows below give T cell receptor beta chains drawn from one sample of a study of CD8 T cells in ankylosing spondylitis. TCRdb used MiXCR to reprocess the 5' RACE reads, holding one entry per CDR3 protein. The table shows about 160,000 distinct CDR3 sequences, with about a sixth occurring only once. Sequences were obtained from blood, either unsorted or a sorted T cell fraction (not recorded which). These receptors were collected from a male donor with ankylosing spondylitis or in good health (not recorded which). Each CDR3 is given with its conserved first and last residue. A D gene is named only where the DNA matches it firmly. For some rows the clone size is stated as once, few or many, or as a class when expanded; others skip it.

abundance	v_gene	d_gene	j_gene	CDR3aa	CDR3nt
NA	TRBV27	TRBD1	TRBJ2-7	CASRIRTGGFYEQYF	TGTGCCAGCAGGATCCGGACAGGGGGCTTTTACGAGCAGTACTTC
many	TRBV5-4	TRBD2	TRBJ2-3	CASSLAGRASTDTQYF	TGTGCCAGCAGCTTGGCCGGGAGGGCTAGCACAGATACGCAGTATTTT
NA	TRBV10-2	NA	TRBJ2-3	CASSERSARPGTDTQYF	TGCGCCAGCAGTGAAAGGTCGGCGCGCCCAGGCACAGATACGCAGTATTTT
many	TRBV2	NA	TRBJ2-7	CASSVGGDEQYF	TGTGCCAGCAGTGTTGGGGGAGACGAGCAGTACTTC
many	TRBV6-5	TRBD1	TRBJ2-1	CASSYSGDRGRNTLF	TGTGCCAGCAGTTACTCGGGGGACAGGGGGCGGAATACTCTCTTC
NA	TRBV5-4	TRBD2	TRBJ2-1	CASSSLRGGAKNEQFF	TGTGCCAGCAGCTCTTTGCGGGGAGGGGCAAAGAATGAGCAGTTCTTC
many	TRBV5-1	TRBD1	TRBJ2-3	CASTESGGDTQYF	TGCGCCAGCACTGAGTCAGGGGGAGATACGCAGTATTTT
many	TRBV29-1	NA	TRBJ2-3	CSVEAKGADTQYF	TGCAGCGTTGAAGCCAAGGGGGCAGATACGCAGTATTTT
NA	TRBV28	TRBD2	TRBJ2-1	CASSLWTSGSVDEQFF	TGTGCCAGCAGTCTGTGGACTAGCGGGAGTGTGGATGAGCAGTTCTTC
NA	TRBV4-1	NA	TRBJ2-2	CASSQEGGTYTGELFF	TGCGCCAGCAGCCAAGAGGGCGGAACATACACCGGGGAGCTGTTTTTT
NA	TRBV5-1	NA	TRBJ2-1	CASSLVGGPSSYNEQFF	TGCGCCAGCAGCTTGGTTGGGGGGCCAAGCTCCTACAATGAGCAGTTCTTC
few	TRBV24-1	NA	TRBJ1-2	CATSGSYGYTF	TGTGCCACCAGTGGTTCCTATGGCTACACCTTC
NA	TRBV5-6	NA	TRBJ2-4	CASGNIGTRNIQYF	TGTGCCAGCGGTAACATTGGGACACGAAACATTCAGTACTTC
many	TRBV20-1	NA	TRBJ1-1	CSARDRVGGTEAFF	TGCAGTGCTAGAGATCGGGTGGGGGGAACTGAAGCTTTCTTT
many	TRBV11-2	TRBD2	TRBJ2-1	CASSWGGNNEQFF	TGTGCCAGCAGCTGGGGGGGGAACAATGAGCAGTTCTTC
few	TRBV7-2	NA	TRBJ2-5	CASSISGGETQYF	TGTGCCAGCAGCATTAGCGGAGGGGAGACCCAGTACTTC
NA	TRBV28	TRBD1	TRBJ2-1	CASSSGQESYNEQFF	TGTGCCAGCAGTTCGGGACAGGAGTCCTACAATGAGCAGTTCTTC
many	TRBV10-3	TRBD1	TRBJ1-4	CAISSRGTNEKLFF	TGTGCCATCAGCTCCAGGGGGACTAATGAAAAACTGTTTTTT
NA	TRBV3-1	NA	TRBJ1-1	CASSHSSLGAFF	TGTGCCAGCAGCCATTCTTCCCTCGGAGCTTTCTTT
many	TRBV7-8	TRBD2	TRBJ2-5	CATRATSGIGETQYF	TGTGCCACCAGAGCGACTAGCGGGATCGGGGAGACCCAGTACTTC
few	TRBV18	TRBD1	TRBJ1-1	CASSPLGTDTEAFF	TGTGCCAGCTCACCCCTCGGGACAGACACTGAAGCTTTCTTT
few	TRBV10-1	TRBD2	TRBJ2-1	CASNHRGRAYNEQFF	TGCGCCAGCAATCATCGCGGGAGGGCCTACAATGAGCAGTTCTTC
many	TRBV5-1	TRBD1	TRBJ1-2	CASSSGTGGDSYGYTF	TGCGCCAGCAGCTCCGGCACAGGGGGCGATTCCTATGGCTACACCTTC
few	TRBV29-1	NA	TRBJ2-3	CSVVRGDPDTQYF	TGCAGCGTTGTTCGGGGCGACCCAGATACGCAGTATTTT
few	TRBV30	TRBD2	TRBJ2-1	CAWSKLALSSYNEQFF	TGTGCCTGGAGTAAACTAGCGCTAAGCTCCTACAATGAGCAGTTCTTC
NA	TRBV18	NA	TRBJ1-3	CASSPLAAGNTIYF	TGTGCCAGCTCACCACTGGCAGCTGGAAACACCATATATTTT
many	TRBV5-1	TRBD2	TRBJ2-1	CASSLGLAGDEQFF	TGCGCCAGCAGCTTGGGACTAGCGGGAGACGAGCAGTTCTTC
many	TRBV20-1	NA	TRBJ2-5	CSARFPQSQETQYF	TGCAGTGCTAGATTCCCTCAGTCACAAGAGACCCAGTACTTC
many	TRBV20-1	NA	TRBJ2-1	CSARPKAEQFF	TGCAGTGCTCGACCGAAAGCTGAGCAGTTCTTC
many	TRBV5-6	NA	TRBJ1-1	CASSLSREGKRYTEAFF	TGTGCCAGCAGCTTGAGCAGGGAAGGTAAACGGTACACTGAAGCTTTCTTT
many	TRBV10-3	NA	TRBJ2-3	CAISVAPDTQYF	TGTGCCATCAGTGTCGCTCCAGATACGCAGTATTTT
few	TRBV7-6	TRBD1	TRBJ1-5	CASRPQGADYQPQHF	TGTGCCAGCAGGCCCCAGGGGGCGGATTATCAGCCCCAGCATTTT
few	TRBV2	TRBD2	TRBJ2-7	CASRSISGRDEQYF	TGTGCCAGCAGATCCATTAGCGGGAGGGACGAGCAGTACTTC
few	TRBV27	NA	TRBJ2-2	CASAGALVLNTGELFF	TGTGCCAGCGCTGGGGCCCTAGTTTTGAACACCGGGGAGCTGTTTTTT
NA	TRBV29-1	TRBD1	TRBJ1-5	CSVNRGPGQPQHF	TGCAGCGTTAACAGGGGGCCGGGTCAGCCCCAGCATTTT
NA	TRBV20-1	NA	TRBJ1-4	CSARDGSANEKLFF	TGCAGTGCTAGAGATGGGTCCGCAAATGAAAAACTGTTTTTT
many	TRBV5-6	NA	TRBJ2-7	CASSLDPRVLLDEQYF	TGTGCCAGCAGCTTGGATCCCCGGGTCCTTCTCGACGAGCAGTACTTC
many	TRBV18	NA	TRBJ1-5	CASSLLMDNQPQHF	TGTGCCAGCTCACTACTCATGGACAATCAGCCCCAGCATTTT
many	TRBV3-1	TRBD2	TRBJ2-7	CASSPRYGLAGAVGFPYEQYF	TGTGCCAGCAGCCCAAGATACGGACTAGCGGGAGCAGTAGGGTTCCCCTACGAGCAGTACTTC
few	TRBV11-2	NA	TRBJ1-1	CASSLDFFTSNTEAFF	TGTGCCAGCAGCTTAGATTTTTTCACTTCAAACACTGAAGCTTTCTTT
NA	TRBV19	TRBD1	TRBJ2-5	CASRDAGTGVGTQYF	TGTGCCAGTAGGGACGCCGGGACAGGGGTGGGGACCCAGTACTTC
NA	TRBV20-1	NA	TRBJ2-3	CSARFGVGTDTQYF	TGCAGTGCTAGGTTCGGGGTGGGCACAGATACGCAGTATTTT
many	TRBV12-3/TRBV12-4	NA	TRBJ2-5	CASSPGTPLWTQYF	TGTGCCAGCAGCCCCGGGACACCACTCTGGACCCAGTACTTC
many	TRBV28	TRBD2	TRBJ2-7	CASSSLAASYEQYF	TGTGCCAGCAGTAGCCTAGCGGCTTCCTACGAGCAGTACTTC
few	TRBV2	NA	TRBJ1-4	CASSGLAGSEKLFF	TGTGCCAGCAGTGGCCTAGCCGGCAGTGAAAAACTGTTTTTT